The 7 T cell receptor beta chains presented below share a single source sample, sequenced in a study of cytomegalovirus exposure and HLA in healthy donors. The PCR used 60 Vbeta and 13 Jbeta primers. Generated by immunoSEQ multiplex PCR, the TCRdb table keeps only in-frame clones and is missing some. The sample lists about 120,000 clones, around 80% seen once, with 0.2% to 0.25% in the top ten. The sample taken for sequencing was PBMCs. Receptors were obtained from a man between 50 and 59 years old in good health and CMV-seronegative.

This clone was counted a few times. The CDR3 DNA is TGCGCCAGCAGCCATCACAACAGGGACGACTACGAGCAGTACTTC. This codes for CASSHHNRDDYEQYF. The J gene is TRBJ2-7, the V gene TRBV4-3, with D maybe TRBD1 (6 bases). Per germline, CDR1 LGHNA and CDR2 YSLEER. This CDR3 is 15 amino acids long. Trimming removed 3 bases at V and 3 bases at J, with 15 bases between.

The chain has TRBV19 and TRBJ2-3, with 9 bases that match TRBD1. Germline V CDR1 and CDR2: LNHDA, SQIVND (reference sequence). The V segment lost 9 bases and the J segment 3 bases; nucleotides outside the gene matches: 10. The CDR3 contains 15 residues. This CDR3 is CASGTGGRRTDTQYF. CDR3 nucleotide sequence: TGTGCCAGCGGTACAGGGGGCCGGAGGACAGATACGCAGTATTTT.

The genes are TRBV28 and TRBJ1-1; no reliable D call. Trimming cost V 8 bases and J 1 base, with 17 bases left between them. CDR1 MDHEN and CDR2 SYDVKM come from the germline V gene. The CDR3 covers 15 residues. The CDR3 region is CASRPGGIENTEAFF. Written as DNA, the CDR3 is TGTGCCAGCCGGCCCGGAGGCATTGAGAACACTGAAGCTTTCTTT.

The chain has TRBV12-5 and TRBJ1-5; D is ambiguous. The germline V gene encodes CDR1 LGHNT and CDR2 FRNRAP. This CDR3 is 17 amino acids long. V shed 4 bases and J shed 2 bases, with 18 bases lying between them. CDR3 residues: CASGYVNEATGNQPQHF. The CDR3 DNA sequence: TGTGCTAGTGGTTATGTCAATGAGGCGACGGGCAATCAGCCCCAGCATTTT.

This sequence joins TRBV14 and TRBJ1-4; a possible D gene is TRBD1 (6 bases). Germline CDR1 and CDR2: SGHDN and FVKESK. The CDR3 length is 14 residues. V lost 0 bases to trimming and J lost 10 bases, with 12 bases between them. CDR3 DNA: TGTGCCAGCAGCCAAGACAGGGGCGTTGGAAAACTGTTTTTT. Residues: CASSQDRGVGKLFF.

The chain couples TRBV19 to TRBJ1-6; D perhaps matches TRBD1 (5 bases). This CDR3 is 17 amino acids long. V lost 1 base to trimming and J lost 7 bases, with 17 bases between them. The germline V gene has CDR1 LNHDA and CDR2 SQIVND (reference sequence). CDR3 region: CASSIARTPNVNSPLHF. CDR3 DNA sequence: TGTGCCAGTAGTATAGCCCGGACACCAAATGTCAATTCACCCCTCCACTTT.

V usage is TRBV28 and J usage is TRBJ1-1, with 7 bases lining up with TRBD1. Germline V gene sequence: CDR1 MDHEN, CDR2 SYDVKM. This CDR3 region has 13 residues. Unmatched junction bases numbered 8, after V lost 3 bases and J lost 10 bases. The CDR3 region is CASSFPGQPRAFF. The CDR3 DNA sequence: TGTGCCAGCAGTTTCCCGGGACAGCCAAGAGCTTTCTTT. Variable domain in full (rest from reference TRBV28 and TRBJ1-1): DVKVTQSSRYLVKRTGEKVFLECVQDMDHENMFWYRQDPGLGLRLIYFSYDVKMKEKGDIPEGYSVSREKKERFSLILESASTNQTSMYLCASSFPGQPRAFFGQGTRLTVV.